The rows below give T cell receptor beta chains drawn from one sample of a study of T cell repertoires in cytomegalovirus infection. Their specific antigens are unknown. TCRdb re-called the reads through MiXCR, storing one row per CDR3 protein. There are about half a million distinct CDR3 sequences in the sample; about 39% occur only once, and approximately 40% lies in the top ten. Sequencing was performed on cultured PBMCs, taken from culture after CMV antigen stimulation. These receptors all come from a human donor in good health (CMV status not recorded). Some clones in this sample may be carry-over from other donors' samples. The CDR3 runs from the conserved cysteine through the conserved F or W. The D gene is left open where the match is weak. Rows give clone size only sometimes, using once, few, many, or a class for an expanded clone.

j_call v_call d_call clone_size cdr3_nt cdr3_aa
TRBJ1-3 TRBV28 NA NA TGTGCCAGCAGTTTATTGGGGGGGGCTAGCTCTGGAAACACCATATATTTT CASSLLGGASSGNTIYF
TRBJ2-1 TRBV6-2/TRBV6-3 NA NA TGTGCCAGCACTTATGGGGAGATAACGGGAAATGAGCAGTTCTTC CASTYGEITGNEQFF
TRBJ1-5 TRBV27 NA NA TGTGCCAGCAGTTCTTTTCATAAACTGGATGTCCAGCCCCAGCATTTT CASSSFHKLDVQPQHF
TRBJ2-7 TRBV10-3 NA NA TGTGCCATCAGCCCCACAGGGACCGGGTACGAGCAGTACTTC CAISPTGTGYEQYF
TRBJ1-6 TRBV2 NA NA TGTGCCAGCAAACAGGCTATTAATTCACCCCTCCACTTT CASKQAINSPLHF
TRBJ2-1 TRBV30 NA few TGTGCCTGGAGTGTTAGGATTGACAATGAGCAGTTCTTC CAWSVRIDNEQFF
TRBJ1-2 TRBV5-4 NA NA TGTGCCAGCAGCTTGGGCCAACACTACACCTTC CASSLGQHYTF
TRBJ2-5 TRBV27 NA NA TGTGCCAGCAGTTGGGGGGGAGGGGGAGAGACCCAGTACTTC CASSWGGGGETQYF
TRBJ2-7 TRBV16 NA NA TGTGCCAGCAGCCAGGGGACCTCCTGGGGTCAGTACTTC CASSQGTSWGQYF
TRBJ2-5 TRBV6-2/TRBV6-3 TRBD2 NA TGTGCCAGCTTTGACAGCGGGGGGTCAGAGACCCAGTACTTC CASFDSGGSETQYF
TRBJ2-7 TRBV12-3/TRBV12-4 NA NA TGTGCCAGCAGGCTAGAGGCAGCTGGGTACTACGAGCAGTACTTC CASRLEAAGYYEQYF
TRBJ2-7 TRBV4-1 TRBD2 NA TGCGCCAGCAGCCATGCGAACCTAGCGGGGGGGAAGAAAGTTGGGTACGAGCAGTACTTC CASSHANLAGGKKVGYEQYF
TRBJ2-1 TRBV28 TRBD2 NA TGTGCCAGCAGAGGGCCGGGACTAGCTTCGCTCCCGGGGTTCTTC CASRGPGLASLPGFF
TRBJ1-5 TRBV10-3 NA NA TGTGCCATCAGTGAGTCGAACATGGGGAGCAATCAGCCCCAGCATTTT CAISESNMGSNQPQHF
TRBJ2-1 TRBV25-1 TRBD2 NA TGTGCCAGCAGTGACACGGGACTAGCAATCGATGAGCAGTTCTTC CASSDTGLAIDEQFF
TRBJ2-2 TRBV20-1 TRBD2 NA TGCAGTGCCCGCGGGGGGGCGGACACCGGGGAGCTGTTTTTT CSARGGADTGELFF
TRBJ2-1 TRBV6-5 TRBD2 few TGTGCCAGCAGTCGGGGGGTAGCGGGGAGGGATGAGCAGTTCTTC CASSRGVAGRDEQFF
TRBJ2-1 TRBV7-9 TRBD2 NA TGTGCCAGCAGCTTAGTTCCATGGCCGGGAGGTGAGCAGTTCTTC CASSLVPWPGGEQFF
TRBJ1-1 TRBV6-6 NA few TGTGCCAGCAAGTCAGTAAGGACCCCCTTGAACACTGAAGCTTTCTTT CASKSVRTPLNTEAFF
TRBJ1-5 TRBV24-1 TRBD1 NA TGTGCCACCAGTGATGGGACAGAGAATCAAAGGCCCCAGCATTTT CATSDGTENQRPQHF
TRBJ2-1 TRBV6-2/TRBV6-3 TRBD2 NA TGTGCCAGCAGTTCCGCCGGGACTAGTCTCCGCAATGAGCAGTTCTTC CASSSAGTSLRNEQFF
TRBJ2-7 TRBV7-2 TRBD1 NA TGTGCCAGCAGCTTATGGGACAGGGGTAACGAGCAGTACTTC CASSLWDRGNEQYF
TRBJ2-7 TRBV18 TRBD2 once TGTGCCAGCTCACCAAGACTAGCGGGGGGCTCCTACGAGCAGTACTTC CASSPRLAGGSYEQYF
TRBJ2-6 TRBV27 NA NA TGTGCCAGCAGTTTATGGCAGTACGGAGCTGGGGCCAACGTCCTGACTTTC CASSLWQYGAGANVLTF
TRBJ1-2 TRBV18 NA few TGTGCCAGCTCACCGGAGAGGGACTATGGCTACACCTTC CASSPERDYGYTF
TRBJ2-2 TRBV20-1 NA NA TGCAGTGCGAGAGCGGCCCAGATGAACACCGGGGAGCTGTTTTTT CSARAAQMNTGELFF
TRBJ2-1 TRBV6-1 NA NA TGTGCCAGCAGTGACGGACAGAGGGGATGGGCAAGTAGTGAGCAGTTCTTC CASSDGQRGWASSEQFF
TRBJ1-6 TRBV4-1 TRBD1 NA TGCGCCAGCAGCCAAGGGGACAGGGGACTTAATTCACCCCTCCACTTT CASSQGDRGLNSPLHF
TRBJ2-7 TRBV4-1 TRBD2 NA TGCGCCAGCAGCCAAGAGTCCCCTTCGGGGGGGACGAACTACGAGCAGTACTTC CASSQESPSGGTNYEQYF
TRBJ1-2 TRBV7-2 TRBD1 NA TGTGCCAGCAGCTTATCGATAGGACAGGGGATCTTTAACTATGGCTACACCTTC CASSLSIGQGIFNYGYTF
TRBJ2-1 TRBV18 TRBD2 NA TGTGCCAGCTCACCACCGACTAGCGGGGAGCAGTTCTTC CASSPPTSGEQFF